What follows are 21 T cell receptor beta chains derived from one specimen sequenced in a study of shared clonotypes between healthy human individuals. The assay was immunoSEQ multiplex PCR, and TCRdb's table has in-frame clones only and misses some. Among about 380,000 clones listed, approximately 97% were seen once. The sequenced sample consisted of memory CD8+ T cells sorted from blood. The sample's subset: CD45RO+ cells pooled with CCR7-negative TemRA cells. The receptors were sampled from a man younger than 45 in good health.

This rearrangement joins TRBV9 to TRBJ2-1, with 11 bases that match TRBD2. There are 17 residues in the CDR3. V dropped 3 bases and J dropped 7; count of bases not matched to a gene: 12. Germline V CDR1 and CDR2: SGDLS, YYNGEE. The CDR3 DNA reads TGTGCCAGCAGCGAACTGTCCGGGACTAGCGGAAAAAATGAGCAGTTCTTC. Translation: CASSELSGTSGKNEQFF.

The rearrangement uses TRBV19 and TRBJ2-7; a weak D match, TRBD1 (6 bases). The CDR3 has 14 amino acids. V dropped 5 bases and J dropped 3 bases, with 14 bases sitting between them. In germline, CDR1 is LNHDA, CDR2 SQIVND (reference sequence). The CDR3 here is CASSPTGTYYEQYF. The DNA of the CDR3 is TGTGCCAGTAGTCCAACAGGGACCTACTACGAGCAGTACTTC.

The chain couples TRBV6-1 to TRBJ1-6; 7 bases are a match to TRBD1. The germline V gene has CDR1 MNHNS and CDR2 SASEGT. The CDR3 covers 14 residues. Germline trimming cut 7 bases from V and 11 bases from J; bases unmatched to any gene: 11. CDR3 sequence: CASKETGIKTPLHF. In nucleotides, the CDR3 is TGTGCCAGCAAAGAGACAGGGATAAAGACACCCCTCCACTTT.

The genes are TRBV6-6 and TRBJ2-7, with TRBD2 matching 8 bases. Germline CDR1 reads MNHNY; CDR2 reads SVGAGI (reference sequence). The CDR3 length is 16 residues. V shed 6 bases and J 3 bases; nucleotides not matched to a gene: 13. DNA for the CDR3: TGTGCCAGCAGCCAAGAACCGGGACTAGTGGACTACGAGCAGTACTTC. It is translated as CASSQEPGLVDYEQYF.

This chain connects TRBV6-5 to TRBJ1-1; D is undetermined. V dropped 6 bases and J dropped 0 bases, with 14 bases sitting between them. This CDR3 spans 15 amino acids. Germline assignment: CDR1 MNHEY and CDR2 SVGAGI. CDR3 nucleotides: TGTGCCAGCAGGGGTTCTGCCTCTATGAACACTGAAGCTTTCTTT. Its protein is CASRGSASMNTEAFF.

The V call is TRBV1, the J call TRBJ2-3; TRBD2 was called by the table and not checked on the DNA. TRBV1 is reported as a pseudogene. The CDR3 spans 21 residues. CDR3 sequence reads: CTSSQVTGLAGVKGITDTQYF. As DNA, the CDR3 is TGCACCAGCAGCCAAGTAACAGGATTAGCGGGAGTGAAGGGTATCACAGATACGCAGTATTTT.

The genes are TRBV30 and TRBJ1-1; 11 bases map to TRBD1. Germline V CDR1 and CDR2: GTSNPN, SVGIG (reference sequence). This CDR3 contains 15 residues. Unmatched junction bases numbered 10, after V lost 3 bases and J lost 7 bases. CDR3 in DNA: TGTGCCTGGAGGGACTTTGGACAGGGGGCGGTTGAAGCTTTCTTT. Translating it yields CAWRDFGQGAVEAFF.

This chain connects TRBV6-5 to TRBJ2-1, with 12 bases that match TRBD2. The CDR3 extends over 16 amino acids. V lost 0 bases to trimming and J lost 7 bases; unmatched junction nucleotides: 4. CDR1 is MNHEY and CDR2 is SVGAGI in the germline V gene. CDR3 sequence (DNA): TGTGCCAGCAGTTACTCCGGACTAGCGGGGAGGAATGAGCAGTTCTTC. Translated: CASSYSGLAGRNEQFF.

The rearrangement links TRBV2 to TRBJ2-2; 9 bases match TRBD1. CDR3 length equals 15 residues. After removal of 11 bases from V and 6 bases from J, the junction contained 13 bases not matched to a gene. CDR1 is SNHLY, CDR2 FYNNEI, per germline. The DNA for the CDR3 is TGTGCCGGATCAAAGACGGGACAGGGCGCCGGGGAGCTGTTTTTT. This sequence encodes CAGSKTGQGAGELFF.

J is TRBJ2-5 and V is TRBV9; a possible D gene is TRBD1 (5 bases). Between the trimmed V and J ends, which lost 1 base and 2 bases, there was a span of 15 bases. The CDR3 contains 16 residues. Germline values: CDR1 SGDLS, CDR2 YYNGEE. CDR3 residues: CASSVSPGYPQETQYF. CDR3 in DNA: TGTGCCAGCAGCGTATCCCCAGGGTACCCTCAAGAGACCCAGTACTTC.

The chain employs TRBV7-8 and TRBJ1-5, with D perhaps matching TRBD1 (5 bases). This CDR3 contains 14 residues. In germline, CDR1 is SGHVS, CDR2 FQNEAQ. V was pared by 6 bases and J by 7 bases, with 16 bases between. The CDR3 coding sequence is TGTGCCAGCAGTATCACCGGGACTGTCCAGCCCCAGCATTTT. Protein product: CASSITGTVQPQHF.

V and J are TRBV28 and TRBJ2-1; 14 bases line up with TRBD2. The junction had 7 bases not matched to a gene; V was cut back by 6 bases and J by 6 bases. Germline V gene sequence: CDR1 MDHEN, CDR2 SYDVKM. The CDR3 covers 16 residues. The CDR3 DNA follows: TGTGCCAGCAGGGGTACCGGGACTAGCGGGAGCAATGAGCAGTTCTTC. Protein: CASRGTGTSGSNEQFF.

The chain is built from TRBV5-1 and TRBJ2-7; weak D call: TRBD2 (5 bases). Trimming took 0 bases from V and 3 from J, leaving 13 bases between them. This CDR3 comprises 15 residues. Germline V gene sequence: CDR1 SGHRS, CDR2 YFSETQ. DNA for the CDR3: TGCGCCAGCAGCTTGGACCTAGCCCACCACTACGAGCAGTACTTC. Protein: CASSLDLAHHYEQYF.

The V call is TRBV2, the J call TRBJ2-5; 11 bases agree with TRBD2. The CDR3 loop spans 15 amino acids. Germline V gene data show CDR1 as SNHLY and CDR2 as FYNNEI. The V segment lost 7 bases and the J segment 5 bases; nucleotides outside the gene matches: 9. CDR3 nucleotides: TGTGCCAGCAACGGACTAGCGGGCCCCCAGGAGACCCAGTACTTC. Residues: CASNGLAGPQETQYF.

J is TRBJ2-7 and V is TRBV7-2, with 11 bases identical to TRBD2. There are 15 residues in the CDR3. V lost 4 bases to trimming and J lost 2 bases; unmatched junction nucleotides: 4. Germline loops: CDR1 SGHTA, CDR2 FQGNSA. This chain's CDR3 is CASSSGLAATYEQYF. For the CDR3, the DNA is TGTGCCAGCAGCTCGGGACTAGCGGCCACCTACGAGCAGTACTTC.

V gene TRBV21-1 combines with J gene TRBJ1-5. TRBV21-1 is given as a pseudogene. This CDR3 contains 14 residues. The CDR3, as DNA: TGTGCCAGCAGCCTTCGGGTCCCGAATCAGCCCCAGCATTTT. This codes for CASSLRVPNQPQHF.

This clone was picked up one time. The CDR3 DNA reads as TGTGCCAGCAGCTTAGCGCCTAGCGGCTACGAGCAGTACTTC. This sequence encodes CASSLAPSGYEQYF. The chain joins TRBV7-2 to TRBJ2-7; the match to TRBD2 covers 7 bases. V shed 0 bases, J shed 3 bases, and the junction held 2 bases outside the gene matches. The CDR3 loop spans 14 amino acids. CDR1 and CDR2 from the germline V gene are SGHTA and FQGNSA. The full variable domain, completed using reference TRBV7-2 and TRBJ2-7, is GAGVSQSPSNKVTEKGKDVELRCDPISGHTALYWYRQSLGQGLEFLIYFQGNSAPDKSGLPSDRFSAERTGGSVSTLTIQRTQQEDSAVYLCASSLAPSGYEQYFGPGTRLTVT.

The V call is TRBV7-9, the J call TRBJ1-2, with TRBD1 as a possible D gene (5 bases). Germline assignment: CDR1 SEHNR and CDR2 FQNEAQ (reference sequence). V lost 10 bases and J lost 3, with 24 bases in between. The CDR3 runs 16 residues. The CDR3 reads CATLTVARGNDYGYTF. In DNA, the CDR3 is TGTGCCACCCTAACAGTTGCTCGGGGGAATGACTATGGCTACACCTTC.

This sequence joins TRBV27 and TRBJ1-2, with unresolved D. Trimming took 5 bases from V and 4 from J, leaving 20 bases between them. The CDR3 length is 16 residues. Germline values: CDR1 MNHEY, CDR2 SMNVEV (reference sequence). The CDR3 coding sequence is TGTGCCAGCAGTCCTAATAACCCCCGGGCCGTCTATGGCTACACCTTC. This sequence encodes CASSPNNPRAVYGYTF.

The chain joins TRBV4-1 to TRBJ2-7, with 13 bases lining up with TRBD2. The trim removed 8 bases at V and 6 bases at J, leaving 4 bases unmatched. CDR1 is MGHRA and CDR2 is YSYEKL in the germline V gene. CDR3 length equals 13 residues. The CDR3 DNA follows: TGCGCCAGCCCTGGACTAGCGGGAGCCGAGCAGTACTTC. Translation gives CASPGLAGAEQYF.

J is TRBJ2-1 and V is TRBV6-5; TRBD2 matches 7 bases. V trimming: 6 bases; J trimming: 11 bases; junction bases outside the gene matches: 13. Germline V gives CDR1 MNHEY, CDR2 SVGAGI. This CDR3 contains 14 residues. Written as DNA, the CDR3 is TGTGCCAGCAGCCAGGCGGGAGAGGGTTTTAAGCAGTTCTTC. Encoded protein: CASSQAGEGFKQFF.